A selection of T cell receptor beta chains follows, all from one sample in a study of neurological immune-mediated disorders. MiXCR, applied by TCRdb to the 5' RACE reads, yields one record per CDR3 protein. The table includes tens of thousands of distinct CDR3 sequences, roughly 2.5% detected once. Material for sequencing was PBMCs. These receptors all come from a man in his fifties or sixties with multiple sclerosis. The CDR3 runs from the conserved cysteine through the conserved F or W. D genes are given only for firm matches. Only part of the rows carry a size: once, few, many, or a class if the clone is expanded.

clone size	J gene	V gene	D gene	CDR3 protein	CDR3 DNA
many	TRBJ1-5	TRBV12-3/TRBV12-4	-	CASSLVGGLNQPQHF	TGTGCCAGCAGTTTAGTAGGGGGGCTTAATCAGCCCCAGCATTTT
many	TRBJ2-1	TRBV19	-	CASKSLSGYNEQFF	TGTGCCAGTAAGTCTCTTTCAGGCTACAATGAGCAGTTCTTC
many	TRBJ2-3	TRBV7-6	TRBD2	CASSNNYFSGVF	TGTGCCAGCAGCAACAACTACTTTAGCGGGGTGTTT
many	TRBJ2-1	TRBV28	-	CASSLEYNEQFF	TGTGCCAGCAGTTTAGAGTACAATGAGCAGTTCTTC
many	TRBJ2-1	TRBV5-1	-	CASSLGTGLAVYNEQFF	TGCGCCAGCAGCTTGGGCACGGGGCTAGCTGTTTACAATGAGCAGTTCTTC
many	TRBJ2-7	TRBV5-4	-	CASSIDTPSNEQYF	TGTGCCAGCAGTATCGACACCCCTTCGAACGAGCAGTACTTC
many	TRBJ1-6	TRBV20-1	-	CSARDLGHNFYNSPLHF	TGCAGTGCTAGAGATTTGGGACACAACTTCTATAATTCACCCCTCCACTTT
many	TRBJ2-3	TRBV6-4	-	CASSDGGASTDTQYF	TGTGCCAGCAGTGACGGGGGGGCTAGCACAGATACGCAGTATTTT
many	TRBJ2-3	TRBV15	TRBD1	CATSPGGAGADTQYF	TGTGCCACCAGTCCAGGGGGCGCAGGGGCAGATACGCAGTATTTT
many	TRBJ2-3	TRBV20-1	-	CSAPKGGTSTDTQYF	TGCAGTGCTCCTAAGGGGGGAACTAGCACAGATACGCAGTATTTT
medium-sized	TRBJ2-1	TRBV2	TRBD1	CASRIGTGPFEQFF	TGTGCCAGCAGGATCGGGACAGGTCCCTTTGAGCAGTTCTTC
many	TRBJ1-2	TRBV7-2	TRBD1	CASSLVAGGFSNYGYTF	TGTGCCAGCAGCTTAGTGGCAGGGGGTTTTTCTAACTATGGCTACACCTTC
many	TRBJ2-5	TRBV5-1	TRBD2	CASSFGTSGGSQYF	TGCGCCAGCAGCTTTGGGACTAGCGGGGGTTCCCAGTACTTC
-	TRBJ2-7	TRBV5-6	TRBD2	CASSPGLAGFYEQYF	TGTGCCAGCAGCCCAGGACTAGCGGGGTTTTACGAGCAGTACTTC
many	TRBJ2-1	TRBV7-8	TRBD1	CASSQTGYGYEQFF	TGTGCCAGCAGCCAGACAGGGTACGGTTATGAGCAGTTCTTC
many	TRBJ1-1	TRBV7-9	-	CASSRSEMTEAFF	TGTGCCAGCAGTAGATCCGAGATGACTGAAGCTTTCTTT
many	TRBJ2-7	TRBV4-3	-	CASSQVHDLAYEQYF	TGCGCCAGCAGCCAAGTTCATGACTTAGCCTACGAGCAGTACTTC
few	TRBJ2-5	TRBV20-1	-	CSARRGRTQETQYF	TGCAGTGCTCGAAGGGGTCGGACACAAGAGACCCAGTACTTC
many	TRBJ2-3	TRBV7-8	TRBD2	CASSLWGGRDTDTQYF	TGTGCCAGCAGCTTATGGGGCGGGAGAGACACAGATACGCAGTATTTT
many	TRBJ2-1	TRBV5-6	-	CASSLNYEQFF	TGTGCCAGCAGCCTAAACTATGAGCAGTTCTTC
many	TRBJ2-5	TRBV7-2	TRBD1	CASSPDRGRSQYF	TGTGCCAGCAGCCCAGACAGGGGTCGGTCCCAGTACTTC
many	TRBJ2-1	TRBV9	TRBD1	CASSQRGDRGMNEQFF	TGTGCCAGCAGTCAAAGGGGGGACAGGGGAATGAATGAGCAGTTCTTC
many	TRBJ1-1	TRBV11-2	-	CASSYSKRGYVGDTEAFF	TGTGCCAGCAGCTACTCAAAGAGGGGTTACGTGGGGGACACTGAAGCTTTCTTT
many	TRBJ2-1	TRBV4-2	TRBD2	CASSQVGLAGGDEQFF	TGTGCCAGCAGCCAAGTTGGACTAGCGGGGGGAGATGAGCAGTTCTTC
many	TRBJ2-5	TRBV5-1	TRBD1	CASSTGQGARETQYF	TGCGCCAGCAGCACAGGACAGGGGGCGCGAGAGACCCAGTACTTC
many	TRBJ1-2	TRBV10-3	-	CAIARWGGIGFGYTF	TGTGCCATCGCTCGCTGGGGGGGAATCGGCTTTGGCTACACCTTC
many	TRBJ2-2	TRBV29-1	TRBD1	CSVGQGHGELFF	TGCAGCGTCGGACAGGGACACGGGGAGCTGTTTTTT